The present T cell receptor beta chain was sequenced within a study of T cell repertoires in cytomegalovirus infection. Study at large: CMV epitopes used comprised recently identified HLA-C-restricted ones and well-studied HLA-B-restricted ones. From public TCR beta signatures came an indication of both CMV infection and matching HLA type.

TCRdb processed the reads anew with MiXCR; each CDR3 protein has one entry. The profile shows 900,000 to 950,000 distinct CDR3 sequences, 31% of them singletons. Study conclusions and caveats: The study found HLA-C-restricted CMV-specific TCR beta clonotypes dominating the ex vivo response. Using cumulative public TCR beta family frequency, the authors identified those who carried CMV together with the relevant HLA.

This clonotype has only a few counts. Its antigen is still unknown. The receptor comes from a human donor in good health (CMV status not recorded). Some clones in this sample may be carry-over from other donors' samples. The sample consisted of cultured CD8+ T cells from PBMCs, taken from culture after CMV antigen stimulation.

In DNA form, the CDR3 reads TGTGCCAGCAGTTCACAGGGCTGGGCCTATGGCTACACCTTC. This codes for CASSSQGWAYGYTF. The chain employs TRBV28 and TRBJ1-2, with D maybe TRBD1 (6 bases). The V end was cut by 4 bases, the J end by 4 bases, with 13 bases between. This CDR3 has 14 residues. The germline gives CDR1 MDHEN, CDR2 SYDVKM.